This TCR beta chain comes out of a study of cytomegalovirus exposure and HLA in healthy donors. PCR involved 60 Vbeta and 13 Jbeta primers. Using immunoSEQ multiplex PCR, the repertoire was profiled, and TCRdb retains in-frame clones only, with some absent. Of 180,000 or so clones in the sample, 75% to 80% are singletons; the top ten hold 5% to 7%. Study outcomes and limitations: The study reported that TCR beta sequences accurately predicted HLA-A and HLA-B alleles in most subjects.

The CDR3 totals 14 residues. The J segment lost 6 bases and the V segment lost 4 bases, leaving 8 bases of the junction unmatched. Germline lookup yields CDR1 KGHSH and CDR2 LQKENI. This clone was counted only a few times. The target antigen is unknown. The receptor was derived from a man aged 35 to 55 in good health and CMV-seropositive. V usage is TRBV18 and J usage is TRBJ1-2; 7 bases line up with TRBD1. The sample comprised PBMCs. Here the CDR3 reads CASSRLTQGDGYTF. DNA of the CDR3: TGTGCCAGCTCACGGCTTACCCAGGGGGATGGCTACACCTTC.